This TCR beta chain was found in a study of blood T cell repertoires in COVID-19. Turning to the study itself: Sites in the United States, Italy and Spain provided acute and convalescent COVID-19 samples. PBMCs, B-cell-depleted T cells, or T cells were the source of the cDNA or gDNA that made up the material.

Per germline, CDR1 SQVTM and CDR2 ANQGSEA. The CDR3 runs to 15 residues. Trimming pared 3 bases from V and 5 bases from J, leaving 18 bases between. Methods used by the authors: Quantification of nucleated cells was approximated via reference gene primer amplification. Clones were read by immunoSEQ multiplex PCR, and TCRdb kept only the in-frame ones, dropping some. Clonal size and the V and J genes are those of that table, whereas D and trimming came from the DNA. This sample has tens of thousands of clones; roughly 85% occur once, and the top ten carry approximately 18%. The receptor was derived from a woman aged 55 to 70 with active COVID-19. This chain connects TRBV29-1 to TRBJ2-3; TRBD1 might be the D (6 bases). The sequenced material came from peripheral blood. Here the CDR3 reads CSVDRAGGGGDTQYF. The CDR3 DNA follows: TGCAGCGTTGATCGGGCTGGGGGCGGTGGAGATACGCAGTATTTT.